This passage covers 12 T cell receptor beta chains from one sample sequenced in a study of CD8+ T cells in alopecia areata (dated by TCRdb to the late 2010s). The library was made by the immunoSEQ multiplex PCR assay. For TCR sequencing, RNA was extracted from every sample and reverse transcribed into cDNA to serve as template. The clones in this table, taken by TCRdb from immuneACCESS, are in-frame only. Not every clone is retained; where verified, under half of the shortfall comes from an unresolved V gene, and the cause of the rest is unknown. This sample lists about 69,000 clones; approximately 60% were detected once. The ten top clones hold 17% of the sample. Read against the paper, the sample's time point label means: baseline before oral tofacitinib. The sample in question was CD8+ T cells sorted from blood, obtained at week 0. Receptors were obtained from a human donor with alopecia areata.

This clone was counted once. The chain recombines TRBV4-1 with TRBJ2-5; 9 positions agree with TRBD1. With 4 bases clipped from V and 5 bases from J, the junction kept 8 bases outside the gene matches. Germline CDR1 and CDR2: MGHRA and YSYEKL. The CDR3 is 15 residues long. The CDR3, as DNA: TGCGCCAGCAGCCTACTTACAGGGGGCGGTGAGACCCAGTACTTC. Translation gives CASSLLTGGGETQYF.

This clone is classed as medium-sized. V gene TRBV9 combines with J gene TRBJ1-3; no definite D call. The CDR3 is 18 residues long. Deletions cut 0 bases from V and 0 bases from J, with 16 bases between. Germline CDR1 SGDLS, CDR2 YYNGEE. The CDR3 is CASSVGSRSGPSGNTIYF. In nucleotides, the CDR3 is TGTGCCAGCAGCGTAGGATCCCGCTCAGGCCCCTCTGGAAACACCATATATTTT. Full variable domain (missing parts from reference TRBV9 and TRBJ1-3): DSGVTQTPKHLITATGQRVTLRCSPRSGDLSVYWYQQSLDQGLQFLIQYYNGEERAKGNILERFSAQQFPDLHSELNLSSLELGDSALYFCASSVGSRSGPSGNTIYFGEGSWLTVV.

The V call is TRBV5-1, the J call TRBJ2-4; D gene ambiguous. The CDR3 sequence is 11 residues long. Between the trimmed V and J ends, which lost 3 bases and 13 bases, there was a span of 11 bases. Per germline, CDR1 SGHRS and CDR2 YFSETQ. As DNA, the CDR3 is TGCGCCAGCAGCTACGCCAACCAACAGTACTTC. It codes for CASSYANQQYF.

The chain is built from TRBV19 and TRBJ2-2; 7 bases align to TRBD1. Trimming cost V 4 bases and J 1 base; bases outside gene matches: 3. The CDR3 sequence is 15 residues long. Looked up from germline, CDR1 is LNHDA and CDR2 is SQIVND (reference sequence). This chain's CDR3 is CASSNRGENTGELFF. The CDR3 coding sequence is TGTGCCAGTAGTAACAGGGGTGAGAACACCGGGGAGCTGTTTTTT.

V usage is TRBV5-6 and J usage is TRBJ1-1; D is unclear. There are 15 residues in the CDR3. The germline V gene encodes CDR1 SGHDT and CDR2 YYEEEE. Trimming took 2 bases from V and 0 from J, leaving 11 bases between them. CDR3 residues: CASSFGTLMNTEAFF. The CDR3 DNA sequence: TGTGCCAGCAGCTTCGGTACCCTAATGAACACTGAAGCTTTCTTT.

The V and J genes are TRBV25-1 and TRBJ1-5; the D is unclear. The CDR3 is 14 amino acids. Trimming removed 5 bases at V and 0 bases at J, with 8 bases between. Germline CDR1 is MGHDK and CDR2 is SYGVNS. The CDR3 loop reads CASSQDVSNQPQHF. The CDR3 DNA reads TGTGCCAGCAGTCAGGACGTTAGCAATCAGCCCCAGCATTTT.

This clone was recorded at least ten times. The CDR3 DNA is TGCAGCGTTGAACCCACAACTCCTTTCCAGACCTACAATGAGCAGTTCTTC. Amino acids: CSVEPTTPFQTYNEQFF. The chain has TRBV29-1 and TRBJ2-1; D gene unclear. The V and J ends lost 2 bases and 2 bases respectively, with 19 bases between them. The CDR3 has 17 residues. Per germline, CDR1 SQVTM and CDR2 ANQGSEA.

J is TRBJ2-6 and V is TRBV27; D not resolved. The V and J ends lost 11 bases and 4 bases respectively, with 15 bases between them. Germline lookup yields CDR1 MNHEY and CDR2 SMNVEV (reference sequence). CDR3 length: 14 residues. CDR3 protein: CASRSGTGANVLTF. In nucleotides, the CDR3 is TGTGCCTCCCGTTCGGGCACCGGGGCCAACGTCCTGACTTTC.

The chain uses TRBV19 and TRBJ2-3; 7 bases line up with TRBD1. The CDR3 spans 14 residues. Germline V CDR1 and CDR2: LNHDA, SQIVND (reference sequence). V shed 6 bases, J shed 6 bases, and the junction held 9 bases outside the gene matches. The CDR3, as DNA: TGTGCCAGTAGATCGACAGGGAACATCGATACGCAGTATTTT. This codes for CASRSTGNIDTQYF.

The CDR3 region is CASSYSGPNVEQFF. DNA of the CDR3: TGTGCCAGCAGTTACTCGGGTCCTAACGTGGAGCAGTTCTTC. The chain has TRBV6-5 and TRBJ2-1, with unresolved D. The CDR3 is made up of 14 amino acids. V shed 0 bases and J shed 10 bases, with 13 bases lying between them. The germline V gene encodes CDR1 MNHEY and CDR2 SVGAGI.

This clone is a singleton in its sample. The rearrangement uses TRBV7-7 and TRBJ2-2; D not certain. With 2 bases removed from V and 7 bases from J, the gap between germline ends came to 5 bases. The CDR3 sequence is 12 residues long. Germline loops: CDR1 SSHAT, CDR2 FNYEAQ (reference sequence). The chain's CDR3 is CASSLKGGELFF. CDR3 sequence (DNA): TGTGCCAGCAGCTTAAAGGGCGGGGAGCTGTTTTTT. Filled out from reference TRBV7-7 and TRBJ2-2, the complete variable domain reads GAGVSQSPRYKVTKRGQDVTLRCDPISSHATLYWYQQALGQGPEFLTYFNYEAQPDKSGLPSDRFSAERPEGSISTLTIQRTEQRDSAMYRCASSLKGGELFFGEGSRLTVL.

This clone showed up many times. The rearrangement uses TRBV19 and TRBJ1-1; TRBD1 aligns across 7 bases. Germline CDR1 reads LNHDA; CDR2 reads SQIVND (reference sequence). Losses at the gene ends were 5 bases for V and 3 bases for J; bases not matched to a gene: 9. The CDR3 sequence is 15 residues long. The CDR3: CASSPLGQLDTEAFF. For the CDR3, the DNA is TGTGCCAGTAGTCCGCTGGGACAGCTAGACACTGAAGCTTTCTTT.